The present T cell receptor (beta chain) was sequenced within a study of cytomegalovirus exposure and HLA in healthy donors. Germline V CDR1 and CDR2: LGHNA, YNFKEQ. The CDR3 loop spans 21 amino acids. V lost 4 bases, J lost 0 bases, and 18 bases stayed unmatched. Study-wide findings and caveats: Later analysis identified several of the most significant clusters that appeared linked to common viral pathogens.

This clone has more than one count but fewer than ten. Its antigen is unidentified. The study ran its PCR with 60 Vbeta and 13 Jbeta primers. The method was immunoSEQ multiplex PCR; TCRdb's version includes in-frame clones alone and lacks a portion of them. Of around 180,000 clones listed, roughly 71% were seen once; the top ten hold about 1.6%. The sample consisted of PBMCs. The V and J genes are TRBV4-2 and TRBJ2-6; 7 nucleotides match TRBD1. The sequence was obtained from a girl aged 10-17 years in good health and CMV-seronegative. As DNA, the CDR3 is TGTGCCAGCAGCCCGGCGAGGGGGCAAGAACGACTCTACTCTGGGGCCAACGTCCTGACTTTC. It translates to CASSPARGQERLYSGANVLTF.